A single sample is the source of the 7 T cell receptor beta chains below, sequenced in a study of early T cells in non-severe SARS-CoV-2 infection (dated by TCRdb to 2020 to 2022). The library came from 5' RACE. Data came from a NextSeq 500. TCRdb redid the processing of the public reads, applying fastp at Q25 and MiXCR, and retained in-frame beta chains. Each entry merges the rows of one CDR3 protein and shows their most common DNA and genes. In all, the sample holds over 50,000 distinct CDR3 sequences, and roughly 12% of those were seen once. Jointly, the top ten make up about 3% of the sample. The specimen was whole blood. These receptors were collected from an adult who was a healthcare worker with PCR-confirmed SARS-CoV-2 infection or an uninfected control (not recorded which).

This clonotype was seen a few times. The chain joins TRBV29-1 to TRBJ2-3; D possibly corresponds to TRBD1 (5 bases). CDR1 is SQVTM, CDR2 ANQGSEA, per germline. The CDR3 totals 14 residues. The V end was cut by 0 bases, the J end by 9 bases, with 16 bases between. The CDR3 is CSVEDSRRAATQYF. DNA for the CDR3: TGCAGCGTTGAAGATTCCCGCAGGGCTGCAACGCAGTATTTT.

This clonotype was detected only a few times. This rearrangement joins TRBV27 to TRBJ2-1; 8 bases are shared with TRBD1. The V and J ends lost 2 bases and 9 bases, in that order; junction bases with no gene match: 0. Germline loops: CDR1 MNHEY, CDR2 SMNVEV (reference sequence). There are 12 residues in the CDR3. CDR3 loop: CASSLQGAEQFF. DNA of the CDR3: TGTGCCAGCAGTTTACAGGGGGCTGAGCAGTTCTTC.

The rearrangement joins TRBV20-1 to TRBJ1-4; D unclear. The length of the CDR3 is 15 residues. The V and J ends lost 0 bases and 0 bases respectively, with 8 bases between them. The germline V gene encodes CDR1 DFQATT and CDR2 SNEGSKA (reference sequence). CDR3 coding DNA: TGCAGTGCTAGAGATCTCACAGCAACTAATGAAAAACTGTTTTTT. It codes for CSARDLTATNEKLFF.

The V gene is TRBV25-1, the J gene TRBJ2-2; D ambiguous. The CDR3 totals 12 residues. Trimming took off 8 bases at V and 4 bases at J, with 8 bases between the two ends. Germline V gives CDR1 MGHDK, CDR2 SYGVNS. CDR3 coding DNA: TGTGCCAGCTCAGTGGGCACCGGGGAGCTGTTTTTT. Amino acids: CASSVGTGELFF.

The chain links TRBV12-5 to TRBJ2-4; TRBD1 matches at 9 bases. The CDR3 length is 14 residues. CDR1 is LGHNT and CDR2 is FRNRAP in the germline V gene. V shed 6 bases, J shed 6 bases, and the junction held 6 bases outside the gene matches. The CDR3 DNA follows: TGTGCTAGTGGACTCACAGGGGGCGGAAACATTCAGTACTTC. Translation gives CASGLTGGGNIQYF.

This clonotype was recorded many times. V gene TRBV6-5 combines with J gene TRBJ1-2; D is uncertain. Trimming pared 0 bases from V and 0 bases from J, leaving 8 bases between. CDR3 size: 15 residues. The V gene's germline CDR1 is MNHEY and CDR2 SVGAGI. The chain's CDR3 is CASSYSDTSNYGYTF. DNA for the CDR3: TGTGCCAGCAGTTACTCTGACACATCTAACTATGGCTACACCTTC.

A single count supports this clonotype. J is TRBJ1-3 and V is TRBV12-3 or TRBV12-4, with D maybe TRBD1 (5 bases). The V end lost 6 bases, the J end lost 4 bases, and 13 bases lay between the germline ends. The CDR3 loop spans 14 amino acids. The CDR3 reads CASSGDGLGNTIYF. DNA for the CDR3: TGTGCCAGCAGCGGGGACGGCTTGGGAAACACCATATATTTT.